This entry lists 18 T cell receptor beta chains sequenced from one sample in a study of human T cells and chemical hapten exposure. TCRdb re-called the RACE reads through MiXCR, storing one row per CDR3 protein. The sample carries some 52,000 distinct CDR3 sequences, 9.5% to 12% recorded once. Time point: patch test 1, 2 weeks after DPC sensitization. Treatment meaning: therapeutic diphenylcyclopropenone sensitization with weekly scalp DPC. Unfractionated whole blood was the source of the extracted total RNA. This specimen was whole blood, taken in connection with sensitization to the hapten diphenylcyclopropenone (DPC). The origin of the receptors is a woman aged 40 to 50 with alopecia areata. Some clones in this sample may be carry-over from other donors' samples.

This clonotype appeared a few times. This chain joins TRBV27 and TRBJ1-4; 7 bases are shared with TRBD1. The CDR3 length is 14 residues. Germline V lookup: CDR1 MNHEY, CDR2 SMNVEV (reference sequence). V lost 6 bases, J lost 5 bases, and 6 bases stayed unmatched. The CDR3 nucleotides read TGTGCCAGCAGACCGACAGGGAGGAATGAAAAACTGTTTTTT. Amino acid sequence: CASRPTGRNEKLFF. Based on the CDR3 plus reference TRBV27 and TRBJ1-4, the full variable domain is EAQVTQNPRYLITVTGKKLTVTCSQNMNHEYMSWYRQDPGLGLRQIYYSMNVEVTDKGDVPEGYKVSRKEKRNFPLILESPSPNQTSLYFCASRPTGRNEKLFFGSGTQLSVL.

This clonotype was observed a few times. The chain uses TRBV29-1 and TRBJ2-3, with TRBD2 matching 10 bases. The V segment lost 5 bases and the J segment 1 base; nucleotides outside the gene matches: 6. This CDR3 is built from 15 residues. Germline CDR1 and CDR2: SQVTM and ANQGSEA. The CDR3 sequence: CSVPGLAARTDTQYF. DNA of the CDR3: TGCAGCGTTCCCGGACTAGCGGCGCGCACAGATACGCAGTATTTT.

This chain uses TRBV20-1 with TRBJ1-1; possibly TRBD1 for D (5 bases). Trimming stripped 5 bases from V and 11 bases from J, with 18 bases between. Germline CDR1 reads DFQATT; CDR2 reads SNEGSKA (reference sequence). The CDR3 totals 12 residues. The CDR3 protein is CSADPQGGEAFF. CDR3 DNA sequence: TGCAGTGCTGACCCTCAGGGAGGGGAGGCTTTCTTT.

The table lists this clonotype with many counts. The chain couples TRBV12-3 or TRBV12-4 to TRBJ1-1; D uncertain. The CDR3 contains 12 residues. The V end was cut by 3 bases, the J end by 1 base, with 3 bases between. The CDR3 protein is CASSFGNTEAFF. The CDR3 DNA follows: TGTGCCAGCAGTTTTGGGAACACTGAAGCTTTCTTT.

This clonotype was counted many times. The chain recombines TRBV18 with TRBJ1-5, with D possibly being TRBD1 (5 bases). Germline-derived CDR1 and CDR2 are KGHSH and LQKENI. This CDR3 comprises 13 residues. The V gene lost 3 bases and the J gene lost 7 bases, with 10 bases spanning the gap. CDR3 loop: CASSPGREQPQHF. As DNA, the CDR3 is TGTGCCAGCTCACCCGGCAGGGAACAGCCCCAGCATTTT. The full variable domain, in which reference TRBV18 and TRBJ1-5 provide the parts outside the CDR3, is NAGVMQNPRHLVRRRGQEARLRCSPMKGHSHVYWYRQLPEEGLKFMVYLQKENIIDESGMPKERFSAEFPKEGPSILRIQQVVRGDSAAYFCASSPGREQPQHFGDGTRLSIL.

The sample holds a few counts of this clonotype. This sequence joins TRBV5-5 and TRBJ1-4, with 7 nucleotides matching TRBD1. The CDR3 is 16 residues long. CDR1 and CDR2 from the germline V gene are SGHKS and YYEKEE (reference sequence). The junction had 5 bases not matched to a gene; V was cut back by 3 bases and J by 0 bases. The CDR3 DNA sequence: TGTGCCAGCAGCTCCCAGGGGGTTACAACTAATGAAAAACTGTTTTTT. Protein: CASSSQGVTTNEKLFF.

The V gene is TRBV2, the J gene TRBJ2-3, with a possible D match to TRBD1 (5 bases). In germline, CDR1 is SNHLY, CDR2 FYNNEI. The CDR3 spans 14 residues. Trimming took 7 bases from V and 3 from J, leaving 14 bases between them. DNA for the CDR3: TGTGCCAGCAATAGTCAGGGTACAACAGATACGCAGTATTTT. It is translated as CASNSQGTTDTQYF.

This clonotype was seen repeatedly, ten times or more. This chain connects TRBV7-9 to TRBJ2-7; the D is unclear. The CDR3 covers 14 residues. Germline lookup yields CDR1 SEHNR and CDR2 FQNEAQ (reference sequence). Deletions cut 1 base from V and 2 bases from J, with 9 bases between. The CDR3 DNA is TGTGCCAGCAGCTTAGAATCCGGCCCCTACGAGCAGTACTTC. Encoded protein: CASSLESGPYEQYF.

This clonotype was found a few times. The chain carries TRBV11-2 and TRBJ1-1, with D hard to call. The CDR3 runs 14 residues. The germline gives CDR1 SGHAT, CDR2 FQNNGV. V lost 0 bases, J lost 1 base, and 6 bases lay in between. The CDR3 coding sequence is TGTGCCAGCAGCTTAGAATCTGGGAACACTGAAGCTTTCTTT. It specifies CASSLESGNTEAFF.

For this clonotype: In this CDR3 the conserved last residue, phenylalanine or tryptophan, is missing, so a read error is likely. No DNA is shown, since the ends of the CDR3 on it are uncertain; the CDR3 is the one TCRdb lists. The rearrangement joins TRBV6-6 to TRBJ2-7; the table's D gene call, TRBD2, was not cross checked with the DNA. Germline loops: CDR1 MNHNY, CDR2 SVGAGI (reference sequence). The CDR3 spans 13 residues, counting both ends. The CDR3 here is CASSYSIGEPPLS.

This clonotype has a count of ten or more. The CDR3 is CASSRGQSNQPQHF. The CDR3, as DNA: TGTGCCAGCTCACGGGGACAGTCTAACCAGCCCCAGCATTTT. The J gene is TRBJ1-5, the V gene TRBV18; TRBD1 matches at 7 bases. CDR3 length: 14 amino acids. J gave up 7 bases and V 4 bases, and 7 bases lay outside the gene matches. Germline lookup yields CDR1 KGHSH and CDR2 LQKENI.

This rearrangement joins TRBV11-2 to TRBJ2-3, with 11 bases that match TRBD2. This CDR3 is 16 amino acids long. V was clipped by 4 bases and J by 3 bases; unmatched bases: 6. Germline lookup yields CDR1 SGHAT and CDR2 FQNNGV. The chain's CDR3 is CASSSRLAGYTDTQYF. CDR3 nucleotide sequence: TGTGCCAGCAGCTCCCGACTAGCGGGGTATACAGATACGCAGTATTTT.

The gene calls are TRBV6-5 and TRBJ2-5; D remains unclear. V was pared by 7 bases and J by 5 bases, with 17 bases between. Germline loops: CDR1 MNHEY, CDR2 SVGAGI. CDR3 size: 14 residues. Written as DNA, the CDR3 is TGTGCCAGCACCAACGGGCTTACCAGTGAGACCCAGTACTTC. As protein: CASTNGLTSETQYF.

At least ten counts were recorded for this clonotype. Written as DNA, the CDR3 is TGTGCCAGCAGCTTAGCGTTCCTGTTTACCACAGATACGCAGTATTTT. This encodes CASSLAFLFTTDTQYF. This sequence joins TRBV7-9 and TRBJ2-3; the D is unclear. This CDR3 comprises 16 residues. CDR1 is SEHNR, CDR2 FQNEAQ, per germline (reference sequence). The ends were cut back, 0 bases at V and 2 bases at J, with 12 bases in the middle.

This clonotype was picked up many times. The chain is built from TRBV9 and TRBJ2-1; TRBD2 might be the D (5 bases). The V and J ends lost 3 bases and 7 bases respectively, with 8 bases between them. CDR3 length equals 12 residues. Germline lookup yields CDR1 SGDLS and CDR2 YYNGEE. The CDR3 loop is CASSGTSNEQFF. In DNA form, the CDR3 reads TGTGCCAGCAGCGGGACTTCGAATGAGCAGTTCTTC.

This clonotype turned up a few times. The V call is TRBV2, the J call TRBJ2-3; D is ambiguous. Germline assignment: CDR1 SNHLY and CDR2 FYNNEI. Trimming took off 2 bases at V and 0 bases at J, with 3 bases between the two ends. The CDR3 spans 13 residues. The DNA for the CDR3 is TGTGCCAGCAGTGAACGAAGCACAGATACGCAGTATTTT. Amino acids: CASSERSTDTQYF.

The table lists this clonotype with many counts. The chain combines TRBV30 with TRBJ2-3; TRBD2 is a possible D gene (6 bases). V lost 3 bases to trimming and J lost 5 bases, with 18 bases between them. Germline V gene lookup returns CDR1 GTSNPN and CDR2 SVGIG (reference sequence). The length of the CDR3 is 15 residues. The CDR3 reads CAWSISGAGRDTQYF. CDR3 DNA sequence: TGTGCCTGGAGCATCTCGGGAGCTGGGAGAGATACGCAGTATTTT.

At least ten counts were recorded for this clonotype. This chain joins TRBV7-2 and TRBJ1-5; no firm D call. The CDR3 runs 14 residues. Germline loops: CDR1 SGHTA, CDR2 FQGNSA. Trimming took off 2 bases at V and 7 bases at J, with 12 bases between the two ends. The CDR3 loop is CASSLWAGEQPQHF. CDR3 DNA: TGTGCCAGCAGCTTATGGGCTGGGGAACAGCCCCAGCATTTT.